This passage covers 19 T cell receptor beta chains from one sample sequenced in a study of blood T cell repertoires in COVID-19. Repertoires were generated with immunoSEQ multiplex PCR, while TCRdb's copy carries only in-frame clones and drops some. The sample lists over 200,000 clones, about 87% seen once, with about 2.5% in the top ten. The material sequenced was PBMCs or T cells enriched from blood (not recorded which). Every receptor here comes from a middle-aged woman with acute COVID-19.

The chain carries TRBV7-8 and TRBJ1-4, with 9 nucleotides matching TRBD1. This CDR3 is built from 13 residues. The V segment lost 5 bases and the J segment 13 bases; nucleotides outside the gene matches: 8. Germline V gene sequence: CDR1 SGHVS, CDR2 FQNEAQ. The CDR3 bases are TGTGCCAGCAGCCCACAGGGGGCAAGCCCACTGTTTTTT. Its translation: CASSPQGASPLFF.

The V call is TRBV19, the J call TRBJ1-6; possible D gene TRBD1, 5 bases. Looked up from germline, CDR1 is LNHDA and CDR2 is SQIVND (reference sequence). Trimming removed 5 bases from V and 4 bases from J, with 9 bases in between. The CDR3 extends over 14 amino acids. In DNA form, the CDR3 reads TGTGCCAGTAGTTTCTCAGGGTATAATTCACCCCTCCACTTT. Protein product: CASSFSGYNSPLHF. Filled out from reference TRBV19 and TRBJ1-6, the complete variable domain reads DGGITQSPKYLFRKEGQNVTLSCEQNLNHDAMYWYRQDPGQGLRLIYYSQIVNDFQKGDIAEGYSVSREKKESFPLTVTSAQKNPTAFYLCASSFSGYNSPLHFGNGTRLTVT.

J is TRBJ2-1 and V is TRBV24-1, with TRBD2 matching 9 bases. Germline CDR1 and CDR2: KGHDR and SFDVKD. V lost 4 bases to trimming and J lost 6 bases; unmatched junction nucleotides: 6. The CDR3 contains 15 residues. The CDR3 DNA follows: TGTGCCACCAGTGAACCCGTTAGCGGGAGCAATGAGCAGTTCTTC. Protein: CATSEPVSGSNEQFF.

This clone appeared a few times. The chain carries TRBV6-2 or TRBV6-3 and TRBJ2-3; 11 nucleotides line up with TRBD2. CDR3 size: 20 residues. J was trimmed by 1 base and V by 0 bases; bases with no gene match: 12. Germline V gene lookup returns CDR1 MNHEY and CDR2 SVGEGT. The CDR3 spells CASSYSVFVAGGPGTDTQYF. In DNA, the CDR3 is TGTGCCAGCAGTTACTCGGTTTTTGTAGCGGGGGGGCCGGGCACAGATACGCAGTATTTT.

The V call is TRBV30, the J call TRBJ1-6; 7 nucleotides match TRBD1. This CDR3 region has 16 residues. Germline V CDR1 and CDR2: GTSNPN, SVGIG (reference sequence). V was pared by 5 bases and J by 4 bases, with 11 bases of the junction left unmatched. CDR3 sequence reads: CAWGKGGLLYNSPLHF. The CDR3 region has the DNA TGTGCCTGGGGGAAAGGGGGCCTGTTATATAATTCACCCCTCCACTTT.

In this sample, this clone turned up many times. This sequence joins TRBV5-1 and TRBJ1-6; 10 bases align to TRBD1. Germline lookup yields CDR1 SGHRS and CDR2 YFSETQ. The CDR3 totals 17 residues. The junction had 4 bases not matched to a gene; V was cut back by 0 bases and J by 4 bases. The DNA of the CDR3 is TGCGCCAGCAGCTTGGAGGGACAGGGGCTTTATAATTCACCCCTCCACTTT. This encodes CASSLEGQGLYNSPLHF.

This clone is a singleton in its sample. The chain recombines TRBV4-3 with TRBJ2-7; 7 bases map to TRBD2. Unmatched junction bases numbered 27, after V lost 11 bases and J lost 2 bases. The germline V gene encodes CDR1 LGHNA and CDR2 YSLEER. The length of the CDR3 is 19 residues. For the CDR3, the DNA is TGCGCCTCTTCCGAGGGCGGACTAGATCTTCCCCCACCTACCTACGAGCAGTACGTC. Translating gives CASSEGGLDLPPPTYEQYV.

CDR3 loop: CASSIQGWVEKLFF. Written as DNA, the CDR3 is TGTGCCAGCAGCATACAGGGGTGGGTGGAAAAACTGTTTTTT. V is TRBV5-6 and J is TRBJ1-4; TRBD1 aligns across 7 bases. Germline CDR1 SGHDT, CDR2 YYEEEE. V gave up 4 bases and J gave up 8 bases; unmatched junction bases: 8. The CDR3 is made up of 14 amino acids.

The chain combines TRBV30 with TRBJ1-6; 9 bases map to TRBD1. The CDR3 is 14 amino acids. The trim removed 3 bases at V and 11 bases at J, leaving 8 bases unmatched. Per germline, CDR1 GTSNPN and CDR2 SVGIG (reference sequence). CDR3 coding DNA: TGTGCCTGGAGGGGGGACAGGGAATCTGCACCCCTCCACTTT. Its translation is CAWRGDRESAPLHF.

V is TRBV19 and J is TRBJ2-2, with D perhaps matching TRBD1 (5 bases). The germline V and J ends were trimmed by 6 bases and 1 base, with 12 bases remaining between them. The CDR3 is 15 amino acids. The germline CDR1 and CDR2 sequences are LNHDA and SQIVND (reference sequence). The CDR3 region is CASRSYQGNTGELFF. DNA of the CDR3: TGTGCCAGTAGATCTTATCAGGGGAACACCGGGGAGCTGTTTTTT. The complete variable domain, with remaining parts taken from reference TRBV19 and TRBJ2-2, reads DGGITQSPKYLFRKEGQNVTLSCEQNLNHDAMYWYRQDPGQGLRLIYYSQIVNDFQKGDIAEGYSVSREKKESFPLTVTSAQKNPTAFYLCASRSYQGNTGELFFGEGSRLTVL.

This chain connects TRBV6-5 to TRBJ1-5; D gene unclear. Germline CDR1 MNHEY, CDR2 SVGAGI. CDR3 length: 15 amino acids. The ends were cut back, 6 bases at V and 0 bases at J, with 12 bases in the middle. CDR3 residues: CASRAREYSNQPQHF. The CDR3 nucleotides are TGTGCCAGCAGGGCGAGGGAGTATAGCAATCAGCCCCAGCATTTT.

The CDR3 protein is CAISESSIWTHSDKGKLFF. In nucleotides, the CDR3 is TGTGCCATCAGTGAGTCGAGTATCTGGACCCATTCCGATAAGGGGAAACTGTTTTTT. This sequence joins TRBV10-3 and TRBJ1-4; D possibly corresponds to TRBD1 (5 bases). CDR1 is ENHRY, CDR2 SYGVKD, per germline. Trimming removed 0 bases at V and 11 bases at J, with 28 bases between. The length of the CDR3 is 19 residues.

V is TRBV3-1 (or the pseudogene TRBV3-2) and J is TRBJ1-6; 7 bases line up with TRBD1. The V gene end was trimmed by 8 bases and the J gene end by 7 bases; junction bases not matched to a gene: 14. Germline V gene sequence: CDR1 LGHDT, CDR2 YNNKEL (reference sequence). The CDR3 loop spans 16 amino acids. The chain's CDR3 is CASGKDRVLGNSPLHF. The CDR3 nucleotides read TGTGCCAGCGGAAAAGACAGGGTACTTGGCAATTCACCCCTCCACTTT.

This clone was seen only once. At the DNA level, this CDR3 is encoded by other sequences in the same sample as well. This chain connects TRBV5-1 to TRBJ2-3; 9 bases match TRBD1. Germline CDR1 is SGHRS and CDR2 is YFSETQ. V was pared by 2 bases and J by 0 bases, with 1 base of the junction left unmatched. The CDR3 spans 15 residues. The CDR3: CASSLQGASTDTQYF. CDR3 bases: TGCGCCAGCAGCTTACAGGGGGCTAGCACAGATACGCAGTATTTT.

The chain uses TRBV6-5 and TRBJ1-6; no reliable D call. Trimming took off 6 bases at V and 7 bases at J, with 13 bases between the two ends. CDR3 length: 14 amino acids. Germline CDR1 and CDR2: MNHEY and SVGAGI. This CDR3 is CASRVDMLNSPLHF. The CDR3 region has the DNA TGTGCCAGCAGAGTCGACATGCTGAATTCACCCCTCCACTTT.

This rearrangement joins TRBV18 to TRBJ1-2; D unclear. V shed 2 bases and J shed 3 bases, with 10 bases lying between them. Germline V gene lookup returns CDR1 KGHSH and CDR2 LQKENI. The CDR3 has 14 residues. In DNA, the CDR3 is TGTGCCAGCTCACCAGCGCTGGTTGACTATGGCTACACCTTC. This codes for CASSPALVDYGYTF.

The chain recombines TRBV6-2 or TRBV6-3 with TRBJ1-5; TRBD1 is a possible D gene (6 bases). V was trimmed by 2 bases and J by 3 bases, leaving 8 bases between them. From germline, CDR1 is MNHEY and CDR2 SVGEGT. CDR3 length equals 14 residues. This chain's CDR3 is CASSYDRSNQPQHF. The CDR3 region has the DNA TGTGCCAGCAGTTACGACAGGTCCAATCAGCCCCAGCATTTT.

The gene calls are TRBV21-1 and TRBJ2-1; whether TRBD2, the table's D call, matches the DNA was not checked. TRBV21-1 is a listed pseudogene. The CDR3 spans 17 residues. The CDR3 DNA reads TGTGCCAGCAGCAAAGGAGAGCGGGCCCCTTCCTACAATGAGCAGTTCTTC. Encoded protein: CASSKGERAPSYNEQFF.

The chain links TRBV29-1 to TRBJ2-1; unclear D gene. The CDR3 sequence is 14 residues long. Germline-derived CDR1 and CDR2 are SQVTM and ANQGSEA. Trimming took 3 bases from V and 5 from J, leaving 14 bases between them. The CDR3 DNA reads as TGCAGCGTTGAGATGCGAGTCCGTCACAATGAGCAGTTCTTC. It codes for CSVEMRVRHNEQFF.